The 11 T cell receptor beta chains listed next were all sequenced from one sample in a study of T cell responses to AZD1222 COVID-19 vaccine. Method: immunoSEQ multiplex PCR; TCRdb's copy keeps in-frame clones and lacks some. In the table there are 95,000 to 150,000 clones, roughly 90% of which are singletons. This specimen consisted of peripheral blood, obtained 28 days after the second AZD1222 dose. All receptors come from an adult who received the AZD1222 COVID-19 vaccine.

This chain connects TRBV5-1 to TRBJ2-7; 10 positions agree with TRBD2. The trim removed 4 bases at V and 9 bases at J, leaving 13 bases unmatched. The germline gives CDR1 SGHRS, CDR2 YFSETQ. CDR3 length: 15 amino acids. The CDR3 DNA sequence: TGCGCCAGCAGCGGCATGGGGACTAGCGATACGAGGCAGTACTTC. This codes for CASSGMGTSDTRQYF.

The chain recombines TRBV2 with TRBJ2-1; tentative D call: TRBD2 (6 bases). Between the trimmed V and J ends, which lost 5 bases and 8 bases, there was a span of 16 bases. This CDR3 is built from 14 residues. Germline CDR1 reads SNHLY; CDR2 reads FYNNEI. The CDR3 nucleotides read TGTGCCAGCAGTCGGCTAGCGAATCGGCATGAGCAGTTCTTC. It encodes CASSRLANRHEQFF.

The rearrangement joins TRBV29-1 to TRBJ2-3; 7 nucleotides line up with TRBD2. Germline V gives CDR1 SQVTM, CDR2 ANQGSEA. CDR3 length equals 14 residues. The trim removed 6 bases at V and 3 bases at J, leaving 9 bases unmatched. CDR3 amino acids: CSVKKRGLTDTQYF. The DNA of the CDR3 is TGCAGCGTCAAGAAGCGGGGCTTGACAGATACGCAGTATTTT.

V gene TRBV4-2 combines with J gene TRBJ1-5, with D perhaps TRBD1 (6 bases). Trimming shortened V by 2 bases and J by 0 bases, and 17 bases separated the two germline ends. The CDR3 is made up of 18 amino acids. CDR1 and CDR2 (germline): LGHNA, YNFKEQ. CDR3 coding DNA: TGTGCCAGCAGCCAAAACCCGGACAGCCTCTATAGCAATCAGCCCCAGCATTTT. Its protein is CASSQNPDSLYSNQPQHF.

The chain links TRBV2 to TRBJ2-1; no definite D call. This CDR3 region has 11 residues. Trimming left V 4 bases short and J 7 bases short, with 5 bases between. Germline V CDR1 and CDR2: SNHLY, FYNNEI. The CDR3 bases are TGTGCCAGCAGTGTATTTAATGAGCAGTTCTTC. Translated, it gives CASSVFNEQFF.

V gene TRBV3-1 (or the pseudogene TRBV3-2) combines with J gene TRBJ1-1; TRBD1 aligns across 7 bases. This CDR3 contains 13 residues. Germline values: CDR1 LGHDT, CDR2 YNNKEL (reference sequence). The V and J ends lost 4 bases and 5 bases, in that order; junction bases with no gene match: 4. The CDR3 nucleotides are TGTGCCAGCAGCCTGGGCAGGGGGACTGAAGCTTTCTTT. Translating gives CASSLGRGTEAFF.

The V call is TRBV7-2, the J call TRBJ2-5; the match to TRBD1 covers 7 bases. V shed 4 bases and J 4 bases; nucleotides not matched to a gene: 9. The CDR3 runs 15 residues. Germline values: CDR1 SGHTA, CDR2 FQGNSA. CDR3 protein: CASSSETGSSETQYF. The CDR3 DNA reads as TGTGCCAGCAGCTCCGAGACAGGGTCCTCAGAGACCCAGTACTTC.

This sequence joins TRBV5-1 and TRBJ2-5; 7 bases align to TRBD2. Germline V CDR1 and CDR2: SGHRS, YFSETQ. The junction had 6 bases not matched to a gene; V was cut back by 2 bases and J by 5 bases. The CDR3 covers 14 residues. CDR3 nucleotide sequence: TGCGCCAGCAGCTTACTAGCGTCCCATGAGACCCAGTACTTC. The encoded protein is CASSLLASHETQYF.

In this sample, this clone turned up once. This sequence joins TRBV11-2 and TRBJ2-7, with 7 bases fitting TRBD1. V lost 3 bases, J lost 2 bases, and 1 base stayed unmatched. CDR1 SGHAT and CDR2 FQNNGV come from the germline V gene. The CDR3 is 13 residues long. The CDR3: CASSLTGTYEQYF. CDR3 coding DNA: TGTGCCAGCAGCTTGACAGGGACCTACGAGCAGTACTTC.

This sequence joins TRBV11-3 and TRBJ2-1; TRBD2 might be the D (5 bases). The germline CDR1 and CDR2 sequences are SGHNT and YENEEA. The CDR3 runs 14 residues. Trimming removed 2 bases at V and 5 bases at J, with 10 bases between. CDR3 DNA sequence: TGTGCCAGCAGCTTAAGCGGACTTCACAATGAGCAGTTCTTC. It codes for CASSLSGLHNEQFF.

This rearrangement joins TRBV6-1 to TRBJ2-2; D may be TRBD2 (6 bases). Germline V CDR1 and CDR2: MNHNS, SASEGT. This CDR3 is 16 amino acids long. The germline V and J ends were trimmed by 0 bases and 5 bases, with 13 bases remaining between them. DNA of the CDR3: TGTGCCAGCAGTGAAGCGCGGTTTGGGGGGACCGGGGAGCTGTTTTTT. It yields the protein CASSEARFGGTGELFF.